Below, one T cell receptor beta chain is given with its context. These data are taken from a study of blood T cell repertoires in COVID-19. Overall study: Whether acute or convalescent, the COVID-19 samples came from the United States, Italy and Spain. The analysed material was cDNA or gDNA that came from T cells, B-cell-depleted T cells, or PBMCs.

The V and J ends lost 4 bases and 0 bases, in that order; junction bases with no gene match: 4. The V gene's germline CDR1 is WSHSY and CDR2 SAAADI. This CDR3 comprises 16 residues. Original data processing: How many nucleated cells were present was estimated from reference gene primer amplification. Measured with immunoSEQ multiplex PCR; TCRdb has only the in-frame clones, and not every one. That table furnishes V, J and clone size, whereas the DNA furnished D and trimming. The sample records about 300,000 clones, roughly 88% being singletons. The V and J genes are TRBV10-2 and TRBJ2-3; 10 bases align to TRBD1. The material sequenced was peripheral blood. This TCR was sampled from a woman aged 30 to 39 who had recovered from COVID-19. DNA of the CDR3: TGCGCCAGCAGTGGACAGGGGGCAGCTAGCACAGATACGCAGTATTTT. It specifies CASSGQGAASTDTQYF.